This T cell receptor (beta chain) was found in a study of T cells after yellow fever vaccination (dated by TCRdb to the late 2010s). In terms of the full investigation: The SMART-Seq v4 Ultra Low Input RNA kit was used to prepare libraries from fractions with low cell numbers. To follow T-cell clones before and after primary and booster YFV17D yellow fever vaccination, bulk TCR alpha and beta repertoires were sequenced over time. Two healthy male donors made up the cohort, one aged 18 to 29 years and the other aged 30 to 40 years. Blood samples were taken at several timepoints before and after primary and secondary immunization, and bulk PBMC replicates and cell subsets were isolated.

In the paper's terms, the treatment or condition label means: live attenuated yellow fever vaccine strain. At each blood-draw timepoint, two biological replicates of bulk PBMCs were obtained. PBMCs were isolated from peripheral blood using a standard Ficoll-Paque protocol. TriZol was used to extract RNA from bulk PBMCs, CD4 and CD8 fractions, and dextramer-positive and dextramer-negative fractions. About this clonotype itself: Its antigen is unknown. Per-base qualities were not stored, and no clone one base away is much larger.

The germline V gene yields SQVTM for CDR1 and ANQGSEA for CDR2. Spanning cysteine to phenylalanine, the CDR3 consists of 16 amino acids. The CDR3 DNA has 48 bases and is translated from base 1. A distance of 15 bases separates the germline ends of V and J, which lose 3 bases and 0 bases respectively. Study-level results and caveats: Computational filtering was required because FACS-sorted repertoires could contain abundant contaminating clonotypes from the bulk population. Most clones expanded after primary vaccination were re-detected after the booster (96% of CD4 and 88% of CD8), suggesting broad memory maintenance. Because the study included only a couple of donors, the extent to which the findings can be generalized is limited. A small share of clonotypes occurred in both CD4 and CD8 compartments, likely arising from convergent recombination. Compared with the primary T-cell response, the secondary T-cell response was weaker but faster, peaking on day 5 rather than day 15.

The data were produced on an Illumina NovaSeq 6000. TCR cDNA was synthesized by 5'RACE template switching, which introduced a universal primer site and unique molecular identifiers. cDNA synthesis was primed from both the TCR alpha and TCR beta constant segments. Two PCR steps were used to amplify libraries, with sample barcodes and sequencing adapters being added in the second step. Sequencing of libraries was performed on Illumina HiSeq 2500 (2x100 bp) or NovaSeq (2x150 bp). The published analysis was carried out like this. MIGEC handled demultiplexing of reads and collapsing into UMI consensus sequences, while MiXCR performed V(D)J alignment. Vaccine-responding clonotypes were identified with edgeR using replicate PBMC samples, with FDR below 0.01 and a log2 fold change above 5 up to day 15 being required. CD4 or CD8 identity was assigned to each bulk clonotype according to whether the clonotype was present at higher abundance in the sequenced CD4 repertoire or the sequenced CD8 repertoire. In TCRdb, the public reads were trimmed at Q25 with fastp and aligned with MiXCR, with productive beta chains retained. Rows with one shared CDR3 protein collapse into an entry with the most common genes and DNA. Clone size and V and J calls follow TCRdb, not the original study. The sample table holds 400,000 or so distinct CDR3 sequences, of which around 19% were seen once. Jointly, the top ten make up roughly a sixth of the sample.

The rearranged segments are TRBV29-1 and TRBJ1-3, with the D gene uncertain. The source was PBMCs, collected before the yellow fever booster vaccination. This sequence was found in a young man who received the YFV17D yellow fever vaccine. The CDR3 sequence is CSVEYGELSSGNTIYF. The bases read TGCAGCGTTGAGTATGGGGAGTTGAGCTCTGGAAACACCATATATTTT. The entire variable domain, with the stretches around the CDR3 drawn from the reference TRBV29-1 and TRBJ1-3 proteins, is SAVISQKPSRDICQRGTSLTIQCQVDSQVTMMFWYRQQPGQSLTLIATANQGSEATYESGFVIDKFPISRPNLTFSTLTVSNMSPEDSSIYLCSVEYGELSSGNTIYFGEGSWLTVV.